This passage covers 16 T cell receptor beta chains from one sample sequenced in a study of identical twins. TCRdb reanalysed the 5' RACE reads using MiXCR and keeps one entry per CDR3 protein. Of 1.5 million to 2 million distinct CDR3 sequences in the sample, less than 35% are singletons; the top ten hold around 0.25%. Material for sequencing was cord blood. All receptors come from a newborn girl in good health.

This chain joins TRBV5-6 and TRBJ2-4, with TRBD1 matching over 7 bases. CDR1 SGHDT and CDR2 YYEEEE come from the germline V gene. This CDR3 spans 15 amino acids. The trim removed 0 bases at V and 8 bases at J, leaving 8 bases unmatched. CDR3 region: CASSLDRGVEYIQYF. The CDR3 DNA reads TGTGCCAGCAGCTTGGACAGGGGCGTTGAATACATTCAGTACTTC.

The chain recombines TRBV6-5 with TRBJ2-7; TRBD2 matches at 8 bases. Trimming took 0 bases from V and 2 from J; bases not matched to a gene: 6. CDR1 is MNHEY and CDR2 is SVGAGI in the germline V gene. The CDR3 consists of 16 residues. The CDR3 region is CASSYSGGRLAYEQYF. CDR3 bases: TGTGCCAGCAGTTACTCTGGCGGGAGGCTCGCCTACGAGCAGTACTTC.

The table lists this clonotype with a count of one. One end of the junction does not line up with germline, which may come from a read error. This chain joins TRBV7-2 and TRBJ2-5, with D possibly being TRBD1 (6 bases). The CDR3 is made up of 14 amino acids. Per the germline V gene, CDR1 is SGHTA and CDR2 is FQGNSA. In DNA, the CDR3 is TGTGCCGGCAGCTTGACCCCACAGGGAGCGACCCAGTACTTC. Amino acid sequence: CAGSLTPQGATQYF. The full variable domain, rest sourced from reference TRBV7-2 and TRBJ2-5, is GAGVSQSPSNKVTEKGKDVELRCDPISGHTALYWYRQSLGQGLEFLIYFQGNSAPDKSGLPSDRFSAERTGGSVSTLTIQRTQQEDSAVYLCAGSLTPQGATQYFGPGTRLLVL.

A single count supports this clonotype. CDR3 DNA sequence: TGTGCCAGCAGTGGAGTCGGTCACCAAAGGGATACTCATGGCTACACCTTC. Its translation is CASSGVGHQRDTHGYTF. This chain links TRBV2 with TRBJ1-2; D remains unclear. The germline CDR1 and CDR2 sequences are SNHLY and FYNNEI. Trimming removed 4 bases from V and 6 bases from J, with 24 bases in between. There are 17 residues in the CDR3.

As for this clonotype: Given a much more abundant clone one base away, this may be a read error. The chain uses TRBV25-1 and TRBJ1-2; 8 bases map to TRBD1. Germline lookup yields CDR1 MGHDK and CDR2 SYGVNS. Trimming cost V 8 bases and J 6 bases; bases outside gene matches: 5. CDR3 size: 12 residues. This CDR3 reads CASGQDRDGYTF. The CDR3 DNA follows: TGTGCCAGCGGTCAGGACAGGGATGGCTACACCTTC.

This clonotype was seen only a few times. This rearrangement joins TRBV20-1 to TRBJ2-1, with 10 positions matching TRBD2. With V trimmed by 3 bases and J by 6 bases, 8 bases remained unmatched. Germline V gene sequence: CDR1 DFQATT, CDR2 SNEGSKA (reference sequence). This CDR3 has 15 amino acids. The CDR3 nucleotides read TGCAGTGCTAGGGGGGGGACTAGCGTTCTCAATGAGCAGTTCTTC. Translation: CSARGGTSVLNEQFF.

This clonotype was observed a few times. The chain has TRBV10-3 and TRBJ2-7, with 11 bases lining up with TRBD2. The V gene end was trimmed by 7 bases and the J gene end by 4 bases; junction bases not matched to a gene: 6. The CDR3 is 14 residues long. The germline V gene encodes CDR1 ENHRY and CDR2 SYGVKD. The CDR3 nucleotides read TGTGCCATCAAGGGCACTAGCGGGAGTTACGAGCAGTACTTC. Translation gives CAIKGTSGSYEQYF.

The genes are TRBV10-2 and TRBJ1-6; 9 nucleotides line up with TRBD1. Looked up from germline, CDR1 is WSHSY and CDR2 is SAAADI. The CDR3 contains 16 residues. V dropped 8 bases and J dropped 5; count of bases not matched to a gene: 10. The DNA for the CDR3 is TGCGCCAGCGTCCCGGACAGGGGTCGAAATAATTCACCCCTCCACTTT. This translates into CASVPDRGRNNSPLHF.

This chain links TRBV24-1 with TRBJ2-1, with 7 nucleotides matching TRBD1. The J call is uncertain, as TRBJ2-7 better fits the DNA end. From germline, CDR1 is KGHDR and CDR2 SFDVKD. This CDR3 is 15 amino acids long. The CDR3 DNA is TGTGCCACCAGTGATCCAGGGGGTAGCGACAATGAGCAGTACTTC. It encodes CATSDPGGSDNEQYF.

This rearrangement joins TRBV12-3 or TRBV12-4 to TRBJ1-3; D is possibly TRBD1 (5 bases). The length of the CDR3 is 17 residues. V dropped 4 bases and J dropped 2 bases, with 18 bases sitting between them. The CDR3 reads CASSSGGERLAGNTIYF. The CDR3 bases are TGTGCCAGCAGTTCCGGGGGGGAAAGGCTGGCTGGAAACACCATATATTTT.

The chain links TRBV28 to TRBJ2-1; 7 bases agree with TRBD2. V lost 6 bases and J lost 5; bases outside the gene matches: 7. CDR1 and CDR2 (germline): MDHEN, SYDVKM. The CDR3 length is 14 residues. The CDR3 DNA reads as TGTGCCAGCAGCCCATGGACTAGGAACAATGAGCAGTTCTTC. It yields the protein CASSPWTRNNEQFF. The variable domain in full, completed from reference TRBV28 and TRBJ2-1, reads DVKVTQSSRYLVKRTGEKVFLECVQDMDHENMFWYRQDPGLGLRLIYFSYDVKMKEKGDIPEGYSVSREKKERFSLILESASTNQTSMYLCASSPWTRNNEQFFGPGTRLTVL.

The gene calls are TRBV7-2 and TRBJ1-6; 10 nucleotides line up with TRBD1. The CDR3 is made up of 16 amino acids. Trimming at V came to 4 bases and at J to 9 bases, leaving 9 bases not matched to a gene. Germline-derived CDR1 and CDR2 are SGHTA and FQGNSA. The CDR3: CASSSYGTGAASPLHF. As DNA, the CDR3 is TGTGCCAGCAGCTCCTACGGGACAGGGGCAGCTTCACCCCTCCACTTT.

The V and J genes are TRBV6-6 and TRBJ1-4; a possible D gene is TRBD1 (5 bases). With 0 bases removed from V and 5 bases from J, the gap between germline ends came to 10 bases. Germline CDR1 MNHNY, CDR2 SVGAGI (reference sequence). This CDR3 has 15 residues. CDR3 sequence: CASSYSGGENEKLFF. In DNA form, the CDR3 reads TGTGCCAGCAGTTACTCGGGGGGGGAGAATGAAAAACTGTTTTTT.

V and J are TRBV27 and TRBJ1-4; no clear D gene. The V end lost 2 bases, the J end lost 7 bases, and 8 bases lay between the germline ends. The CDR3 contains 13 residues. Germline V gives CDR1 MNHEY, CDR2 SMNVEV (reference sequence). DNA of the CDR3: TGTGCCAGCAGTTTAACCCCCGGTGAAAAACTGTTTTTT. This codes for CASSLTPGEKLFF.

Many counts were recorded for this clonotype. V gene TRBV2 combines with J gene TRBJ2-7; TRBD1 matches at 7 bases. The germline CDR1 and CDR2 sequences are SNHLY and FYNNEI. Trimming removed 0 bases from V and 2 bases from J; junction bases left unmatched: 4. The CDR3 is made up of 15 amino acids. Here the CDR3 reads CASSEADREPYEQYF. CDR3 DNA sequence: TGTGCCAGCAGTGAAGCTGACAGGGAACCCTACGAGCAGTACTTC.

There are many counts of this clonotype. The chain couples TRBV10-3 to TRBJ2-3; 7 bases agree with TRBD2. CDR3 length: 13 residues. Germline V gene data show CDR1 as ENHRY and CDR2 as SYGVKD. Unmatched junction bases numbered 0, after V lost 4 bases and J lost 2 bases. This chain's CDR3 is CAISGDYTDTQYF. CDR3 bases: TGTGCCATCAGTGGGGACTACACAGATACGCAGTATTTT.